The 24 T cell receptor beta chains reported below all come from one sample, sequenced in a study of blood T cell repertoires in COVID-19. Some clones are missing from TCRdb's copy, which holds only in-frame ones; the method was immunoSEQ multiplex PCR. Of 250,000 to 300,000 clones listed, just over 90% are singletons. Sequencing was performed on peripheral blood. Every receptor here comes from a woman in her 30s with COVID-19, enrolled during active disease.

V is TRBV21-1 and J is TRBJ1-1; the DNA was not compared with TRBD1, the D call given in the table. TRBV21-1 is assigned pseudogene status. The CDR3 length is 14 residues. CDR3 bases: TGTGCCAGCAGCTCGCAGGTTGGTGGTCATAAAGCTTTCTTT. Protein sequence: CASSSQVGGHKAFF.

V and J are TRBV28 and TRBJ2-7; TRBD1 aligns across 7 bases. CDR3 length equals 13 residues. CDR1 MDHEN and CDR2 SYDVKM come from the germline V gene. Germline trimming cut 5 bases from V and 5 bases from J; bases unmatched to any gene: 6. CDR3 region: CASSTYQGDEQYF. CDR3 sequence (DNA): TGTGCCAGCAGTACATATCAGGGGGACGAGCAGTACTTC.

The J gene is TRBJ2-3, the V gene TRBV28, with 9 nucleotides matching TRBD2. The V gene's germline CDR1 is MDHEN and CDR2 SYDVKM. V trimming: 6 bases; J trimming: 7 bases; junction bases outside the gene matches: 8. There are 14 residues in the CDR3. This CDR3 is CASSGSGGGNTQYF. For the CDR3, the DNA is TGTGCCAGCAGCGGTAGCGGGGGCGGTAATACGCAGTATTTT.

V gene TRBV12-3 or TRBV12-4 combines with J gene TRBJ1-1, with D possibly TRBD1 on 5 matching bases. V lost 8 bases, J lost 6 bases, and 13 bases lay in between. This CDR3 comprises 12 residues. CDR3 coding DNA: TGTGCCAGCGGGGGGGAAGTTCCTGAAGCTTTCTTT. Its protein is CASGGEVPEAFF.

This clone came up once. The chain links TRBV29-1 to TRBJ1-2; TRBD1 agrees at 7 bases. The trim removed 7 bases at V and 0 bases at J, leaving 17 bases unmatched. Germline loops: CDR1 SQVTM, CDR2 ANQGSEA. There are 17 residues in the CDR3. The CDR3 loop is CSALTGTEIIANYGYTF. The DNA for the CDR3 is TGCAGCGCACTCACCGGGACAGAGATTATAGCTAACTATGGCTACACCTTC.

Comments on this clone: Other DNA sequences from this sample encode an identical CDR3 as well. The chain joins TRBV19 to TRBJ1-5, with 8 bases identical to TRBD1. The CDR3 covers 15 residues. Germline loops: CDR1 LNHDA, CDR2 SQIVND (reference sequence). V trimming: 6 bases; J trimming: 4 bases; junction bases outside the gene matches: 8. The CDR3 region has the DNA TGTGCCAGTAGCCGTGGACAGGGTAGGAATCAGCCCCAGCATTTT. Its protein is CASSRGQGRNQPQHF.

This clone was recorded a few times. The V call is TRBV11-2, the J call TRBJ2-3; 12 positions match TRBD1. Losses at the gene ends were 1 base for V and 3 bases for J; bases not matched to a gene: 5. The CDR3 has 17 residues. CDR1 and CDR2 (germline): SGHAT, FQNNGV. The CDR3 reads CASSLVGTGGWTDTQYF. CDR3 DNA sequence: TGTGCCAGCAGCTTAGTCGGGACAGGGGGCTGGACAGATACGCAGTATTTT.

This clone was recorded only once. J is TRBJ2-1 and V is TRBV9; the match to TRBD1 covers 7 bases. Per germline, CDR1 SGDLS and CDR2 YYNGEE. Unmatched junction bases numbered 5, after V lost 6 bases and J lost 2 bases. There are 14 residues in the CDR3. CDR3 DNA: TGTGCCAGCACTCAACAGGGGCCCTACAATGAGCAGTTCTTC. This codes for CASTQQGPYNEQFF.

The chain is built from TRBV18 and TRBJ1-2; 9 positions agree with TRBD1. The V segment lost 3 bases and the J segment 12 bases; nucleotides outside the gene matches: 14. Germline V CDR1 and CDR2: KGHSH, LQKENI. The CDR3 covers 15 residues. DNA of the CDR3: TGTGCCAGCTCACCTACGGGACAGGGCGCGTTAGACCACACCTTC. Amino acids: CASSPTGQGALDHTF. The whole variable domain, filled in from reference TRBV18 and TRBJ1-2, reads NAGVMQNPRHLVRRRGQEARLRCSPMKGHSHVYWYRQLPEEGLKFMVYLQKENIIDESGMPKERFSAEFPKEGPSILRIQQVVRGDSAAYFCASSPTGQGALDHTFGSGTRLTVV.

The V call is TRBV27, the J call TRBJ2-5, with D possibly matching TRBD2 (6 bases). The germline V gene encodes CDR1 MNHEY and CDR2 SMNVEV (reference sequence). The CDR3 has 15 amino acids. With 4 bases removed from V and 1 base from J, the gap between germline ends came to 13 bases. CDR3 DNA: TGTGCCAGCAGTTCGATGCGGGACGCCCAAGAGACCCAGTACTTC. Amino acid sequence: CASSSMRDAQETQYF.

This chain joins TRBV7-8 and TRBJ1-1; TRBD1 might be the D (5 bases). The CDR3 loop spans 15 amino acids. Trimming took 2 bases from V and 3 from J, leaving 13 bases between them. Germline assignment: CDR1 SGHVS and CDR2 FQNEAQ. CDR3 DNA sequence: TGTGCCAGCAGCTTATACGACAGTATAGACACTGAAGCTTTCTTT. Translating gives CASSLYDSIDTEAFF.

The chain joins TRBV11-2 to TRBJ2-1; 7 positions agree with TRBD1. Germline V gene data show CDR1 as SGHAT and CDR2 as FQNNGV. V dropped 4 bases and J dropped 1; count of bases not matched to a gene: 4. The CDR3 has 15 residues. CDR3 coding DNA: TGTGCCAGCAGCTCACAGGGGAATTCCTACAATGAGCAGTTCTTC. Translating it yields CASSSQGNSYNEQFF.

The gene calls are TRBV5-1 and TRBJ2-1; TRBD1 matches at 9 bases. With 0 bases clipped from V and 14 bases from J, the junction kept 9 bases outside the gene matches. This CDR3 comprises 14 residues. Germline CDR1 and CDR2: SGHRS and YFSETQ. The CDR3 protein is CASSLGGQGGEKFF. The CDR3 bases are TGCGCCAGCAGCTTGGGGGGACAGGGTGGAGAGAAGTTCTTC.

The chain links TRBV30 to TRBJ2-6, with D possibly TRBD2 on 5 matching bases. Trimming removed 4 bases at V and 0 bases at J, with 10 bases between. Germline assignment: CDR1 GTSNPN and CDR2 SVGIG (reference sequence). This CDR3 comprises 15 residues. CDR3 sequence reads: CAWTDWSSGANVLTF. CDR3 DNA: TGTGCCTGGACGGACTGGAGCTCTGGGGCCAACGTCCTGACTTTC.

The rearrangement links TRBV10-1 to TRBJ2-2, with unresolved D. Deletions cut 6 bases from V and 1 base from J, with 3 bases between. Per the germline V gene, CDR1 is WNHNN and CDR2 is SYGVQD (reference sequence). There are 12 residues in the CDR3. The CDR3 nucleotides read TGCGCCAGCAGCAAGAACACCGGGGAGCTGTTTTTT. This codes for CASSKNTGELFF.

The chain combines TRBV12-3 or TRBV12-4 with TRBJ1-6; maybe TRBD1 (5 bases). The CDR3 totals 13 residues. V dropped 5 bases and J dropped 11 bases, with 13 bases sitting between them. The CDR3: CASSPSSGTPLHF. CDR3 nucleotides: TGTGCCAGCAGTCCCTCATCAGGGACACCCCTCCACTTT.

CDR3 sequence (DNA): TGCGCCAGCAGCCCCCACAGGGCCCAAGAGACCCAGTACTTC. The encoded protein is CASSPHRAQETQYF. V usage is TRBV4-1 and J usage is TRBJ2-5; maybe TRBD1 (6 bases). Trimming removed 4 bases from V and 1 base from J, with 10 bases in between. This CDR3 is 14 amino acids long. CDR1 MGHRA and CDR2 YSYEKL come from the germline V gene.

This clone was picked up a small number of times. The gene calls are TRBV5-6 and TRBJ1-2; D ambiguous. Germline CDR1 reads SGHDT; CDR2 reads YYEEEE. Trimming shortened V by 2 bases and J by 7 bases, and 12 bases separated the two germline ends. CDR3 length equals 13 residues. DNA of the CDR3: TGTGCCAGCAGCTTTAACGGGGTCGGTGGCTACACCTTC. Its translation: CASSFNGVGGYTF.

The rearrangement links TRBV5-4 to TRBJ1-3; 8 bases are shared with TRBD1. The CDR3 has 16 residues. Trimming cost V 4 bases and J 2 bases; bases outside gene matches: 8. Germline assignment: CDR1 SGHNT and CDR2 YYREEE (reference sequence). CDR3 sequence: CASSPGGQGAGNTIYF. As DNA, the CDR3 is TGTGCCAGCAGCCCAGGAGGACAGGGCGCTGGAAACACCATATATTTT.

V gene TRBV5-1 combines with J gene TRBJ2-7; 11 nucleotides match TRBD2. The ends lost 1 base at V and 3 bases at J; junction bases unmatched: 9. In germline, CDR1 is SGHRS, CDR2 YFSETQ. The CDR3 runs to 17 residues. CDR3 loop: CASSLSVSGLAVYEQYF. The CDR3 DNA sequence: TGCGCCAGCAGCTTGTCAGTCTCGGGACTAGCGGTCTACGAGCAGTACTTC. Variable domain in full (rest from reference TRBV5-1 and TRBJ2-7): KAGVTQTPRYLIKTRGQQVTLSCSPISGHRSVSWYQQTPGQGLQFLFEYFSETQRNKGNFPGRFSGRQFSNSRSEMNVSTLELGDSALYLCASSLSVSGLAVYEQYFGPGTRLTVT.

The gene calls are TRBV2 and TRBJ1-6; 8 bases agree with TRBD1. CDR1 is SNHLY and CDR2 is FYNNEI in the germline V gene. The V and J ends lost 6 bases and 8 bases, in that order; junction bases with no gene match: 6. The CDR3 runs to 14 residues. This CDR3 reads CASRSWTGHSPLHF. The CDR3, as DNA: TGTGCCAGCAGGTCTTGGACAGGGCATTCACCCCTCCACTTT.

This clone was counted only a few times. This rearrangement joins TRBV21-1 to TRBJ1-1. TRBV21-1 is deemed a pseudogene. CDR3 length equals 14 residues. This CDR3 reads CASSNGDVATEAFF. The CDR3 bases are TGTGCCAGCAGCAACGGGGATGTGGCCACTGAAGCTTTCTTT.

This chain links TRBV6-5 with TRBJ2-2, with a tentative D call TRBD2 (5 bases). V shed 9 bases and J shed 8 bases, with 10 bases lying between them. Germline V CDR1 and CDR2: MNHEY, SVGAGI. This CDR3 has 11 amino acids. Written as DNA, the CDR3 is TGTGCCAGTGGTGGGAGAGGGGAGCTGTTTTTT. Translation gives CASGGRGELFF.

The chain is built from TRBV5-1 and TRBJ1-3, with D tentatively TRBD1 (6 bases). The V end was cut by 2 bases, the J end by 4 bases, with 7 bases between. CDR1 and CDR2 (germline): SGHRS, YFSETQ. The CDR3 loop spans 13 amino acids. CDR3 protein: CASSLQGGNTIYF. DNA for the CDR3: TGCGCCAGCAGCTTACAGGGAGGAAACACCATATATTTT.